These 18 T cell receptor beta chains were all obtained from the same sample, sequenced in a study of blood T cells in healthy people across ages (dated by TCRdb to the mid-2010s). The library was made by 5' RACE. Instrument on record: Illumina HiSeq 2500. The second PCR ran for about 7 to 11 cycles and used a J-beta primer mix along with a sample-barcoded 5' primer. The raw public reads went through TCRdb reprocessing: fastp at Q25, MiXCR clone calling, in-frame beta chains kept. CDR3 protein sequences are deduplicated, and each keeps its most common genes and DNA. The sample yields hundreds of thousands of distinct CDR3 sequences; roughly 60% were counted once. About 20% of the sample lies in the top ten. The sample consisted of blood. These receptors were obtained from a man aged 30-40 years in good health.

The chain couples TRBV6-6 to TRBJ2-7; D not resolved. V lost 4 bases, J lost 1 base, and 11 bases lay in between. Germline values: CDR1 MNHNY, CDR2 SVGAGI (reference sequence). The CDR3 sequence is 14 residues long. In DNA, the CDR3 is TGTGCCAGCAGTTCCGTGACCTATTCCTACGAGCAGTACTTC. Translation gives CASSSVTYSYEQYF.

J is TRBJ2-5 and V is TRBV7-9; a possible D gene is TRBD1 (5 bases). The CDR3 totals 14 residues. The germline V and J ends were trimmed by 2 bases and 5 bases, with 12 bases remaining between them. Germline V gene sequence: CDR1 SEHNR, CDR2 FQNEAQ (reference sequence). The CDR3 here is CASSLRQSGETQYF. As DNA, the CDR3 is TGTGCCAGCAGCTTACGACAGTCCGGGGAGACCCAGTACTTC.

The rearrangement uses TRBV6-4 and TRBJ1-4, with 7 nucleotides matching TRBD1. From germline, CDR1 is MRHNA and CDR2 SNTAGT. CDR3 size: 15 residues. With V trimmed by 6 bases and J by 3 bases, 7 bases remained unmatched. CDR3 loop: CASRPPGQSNEKLFF. In nucleotides, the CDR3 is TGTGCCAGCAGACCTCCGGGACAGTCTAATGAAAAACTGTTTTTT.

The table lists this clonotype with many counts. The chain links TRBV4-2 to TRBJ2-1; D possibly corresponds to TRBD2 (6 bases). V lost 0 bases to trimming and J lost 8 bases, with 17 bases between them. The CDR3 runs 16 residues. Germline V CDR1 and CDR2: LGHNA, YNFKEQ. CDR3 bases: TGTGCCAGCAGCCAAGATATGGGCACCGGAGGGCATGAGCAGTTCTTC. It yields the protein CASSQDMGTGGHEQFF.

This sequence joins TRBV6-1 and TRBJ1-2, with a tentative D call TRBD1 (5 bases). The CDR3 is 17 residues long. V lost 6 bases and J lost 4, with 24 bases in between. CDR1 is MNHNS, CDR2 SASEGT, per germline. The CDR3 sequence is CASSEYATVRAPYGYTF. DNA of the CDR3: TGTGCCAGCAGCGAGTACGCGACAGTGAGGGCCCCCTATGGCTACACCTTC.

The J gene is TRBJ2-7, the V gene TRBV10-3, with D unclear. Trimming pared 6 bases from V and 0 bases from J, leaving 9 bases between. CDR1 is ENHRY and CDR2 is SYGVKD in the germline V gene. The CDR3 is 13 residues long. The CDR3 DNA is TGTGCCATCAGGGGGTCTAGCTCCTACGAGCAGTACTTC. Translating it yields CAIRGSSSYEQYF.

The CDR3 bases are TGTGCCAGCAGCTTAGGAGGGGTTAGCTCCTACGAGCAGTACTTC. It encodes CASSLGGVSSYEQYF. The chain employs TRBV7-8 and TRBJ2-7, with D perhaps assigned TRBD1 or TRBD2 (5 bases each). Germline CDR1 reads SGHVS; CDR2 reads FQNEAQ. The ends were cut back, 1 base at V and 0 bases at J, with 10 bases in the middle. The CDR3 length is 15 residues.

The chain combines TRBV6-6 with TRBJ2-1, with 10 bases that match TRBD1. Germline CDR1 and CDR2: MNHNY and SVGAGI (reference sequence). The trim removed 4 bases at V and 7 bases at J, leaving 7 bases unmatched. This CDR3 has 15 amino acids. The CDR3 bases are TGTGCCAGCAGTTCGGACAGGGGGGTTTCTAATGAGCAGTTCTTC. Translation: CASSSDRGVSNEQFF.

The rearrangement links TRBV18 to TRBJ2-6, with 8 bases aligning to TRBD1. Looked up from germline, CDR1 is KGHSH and CDR2 is LQKENI. This CDR3 has 17 amino acids. V trimming: 4 bases; J trimming: 0 bases; junction bases outside the gene matches: 5. The CDR3 is CASSHGTGYSGANVLTF. CDR3 DNA sequence: TGTGCCAGCTCACACGGGACAGGATACTCTGGGGCCAACGTCCTGACTTTC.

In DNA form, the CDR3 reads TGCAGCGTAGGGGGGGGGACAGGGGGCCTCTATGAGCAGTTCTTC. Translation: CSVGGGTGGLYEQFF. The chain uses TRBV29-1 and TRBJ2-1; 12 bases are a match to TRBD1. V shed 6 bases, J shed 8 bases, and the junction held 11 bases outside the gene matches. The CDR3 covers 15 residues. CDR1 and CDR2 from the germline V gene are SQVTM and ANQGSEA.

This clonotype showed up just a few times. J is TRBJ2-5 and V is TRBV20-1; TRBD1 might be the D (5 bases). V was clipped by 7 bases and J by 2 bases, with 14 bases between them. This CDR3 comprises 13 residues. Germline CDR1 DFQATT, CDR2 SNEGSKA (reference sequence). In DNA, the CDR3 is TGCAGTGACCCGAAGAGACAGCAAGAGACCCAGTACTTC. Protein: CSDPKRQQETQYF.

CDR3 bases: TGTGCCAGCAGTCCCAGGAGACGTGCCTCCAGCACAGATACGCAGTATTTT. Residues: CASSPRRRASSTDTQYF. V usage is TRBV6-2 or TRBV6-3 and J usage is TRBJ2-3; no reliable D call. Germline V gene data show CDR1 as MNHEY and CDR2 as SVGEGT. The CDR3 contains 17 residues. V lost 5 bases, J lost 0 bases, and 18 bases lay in between.

The chain joins TRBV6-6 to TRBJ2-3; TRBD2 matches at 9 bases. Germline CDR1 and CDR2: MNHNY and SVGAGI (reference sequence). This CDR3 region has 13 residues. The V gene end was trimmed by 9 bases and the J gene end by 8 bases; junction bases not matched to a gene: 9. CDR3 in DNA: TGTGCCAGTAGGGAGCGGGAGGATGGTACGCAGTATTTT. As protein: CASREREDGTQYF.

There are a few counts of this clonotype. The rearrangement uses TRBV29-1 and TRBJ2-7; tentative D call: TRBD2 (5 bases). Trimming shortened V by 4 bases and J by 0 bases, and 10 bases separated the two germline ends. This CDR3 has 13 residues. CDR1 SQVTM and CDR2 ANQGSEA come from the germline V gene. As DNA, the CDR3 is TGCAGCGTTGGGGAGTCGAGCTCCTACGAGCAGTACTTC. It encodes CSVGESSSYEQYF.

This chain connects TRBV28 to TRBJ2-1, with TRBD2 identical over 12 bases. The CDR3 spans 18 residues. The germline CDR1 and CDR2 sequences are MDHEN and SYDVKM. The V and J ends lost 1 base and 8 bases, in that order; junction bases with no gene match: 12. The CDR3 here is CASSLSLLTSGRTDEQFF. CDR3 bases: TGTGCCAGCAGTTTATCCCTTCTCACTAGCGGGAGGACCGATGAGCAGTTCTTC.

The chain combines TRBV6-5 with TRBJ1-5; D remains ambiguous. Trimming removed 4 bases from V and 5 bases from J, with 9 bases in between. The CDR3 extends over 13 amino acids. Germline values: CDR1 MNHEY, CDR2 SVGAGI. The CDR3 spells CASSSREDQPQHF. The CDR3 DNA reads TGTGCCAGCAGTTCGCGGGAGGATCAGCCCCAGCATTTT.

This chain uses TRBV7-2 with TRBJ2-5; a weak D match, TRBD1 (6 bases). With the DNA end fitting TRBJ2-7 better, the J assignment may be wrong. Germline V gene sequence: CDR1 SGHTA, CDR2 FQGNSA. The CDR3 runs to 16 residues. CDR3 bases: TGTGCCAGCAGCTTAGCCGGTTCCAGGGGTGGGTACGAGCAGTACTTC. It specifies CASSLAGSRGGYEQYF.

This clonotype was picked up a small number of times. J is TRBJ2-3 and V is TRBV7-8; 9 nucleotides match TRBD2. Looked up from germline, CDR1 is SGHVS and CDR2 is FQNEAQ. CDR3 length equals 17 residues. V shed 3 bases and J 6 bases; nucleotides not matched to a gene: 13. In DNA form, the CDR3 reads TGTGCCAGCAGCTTCTTCCAGGCGGGAGGGCGGTCGGATACGCAGTATTTT. As protein: CASSFFQAGGRSDTQYF.